This T cell receptor (beta chain) is drawn from a study of blood T cell repertoires in COVID-19. Study-wide context: T cells, B-cell-depleted T cells, or PBMCs provided the cDNA or gDNA that served as material.

Data came from immunoSEQ multiplex PCR; TCRdb stores just in-frame clones and leaves some out. This table has around 190,000 clones, roughly 84% appearing once. There are 15 residues in the CDR3. Per the germline V gene, CDR1 is KGHSH and CDR2 is LQKENI. The ends lost 2 bases at V and 6 bases at J; junction bases unmatched: 4. The chain carries TRBV18 and TRBJ1-3; TRBD1 matches at 10 bases. The receptor was derived from a man in his fifties with COVID-19, enrolled during active disease. Specimen: peripheral blood. The CDR3 loop reads CASSPGTGAPNTIYF. The CDR3 DNA is TGTGCCAGCTCACCAGGGACAGGGGCCCCAAACACCATATATTTT.